A selection of T cell receptor beta chains follows, all from one sample in a study of identical twins. TCRdb reprocessed the 5' RACE reads via MiXCR and lists one record per CDR3 protein. The data contain approximately 500,000 distinct CDR3 sequences, around 24% of them singletons. These data are also associated with another study on T cells expressing NK-cell markers.

The sequenced sample was CD4+ T cells sorted from blood. These receptors came from a woman under 30 in good health. CDR3s include the opening cysteine and the closing phenylalanine or tryptophan. D genes are given only for firm matches. Expanded clones are given a class, and other clones once, few, many or no size at all.

D gene: TRBD1
J gene: TRBJ2-7
clone size: NA
V gene: TRBV29-1
CDR3 DNA: TGCAGCGCGGACAGGGGCGGCTACGAGCAGTACTTC
CDR3 protein: CSADRGGYEQYF

D gene: NA
J gene: TRBJ2-1
clone size: NA
V gene: TRBV5-6
CDR3 DNA: TGTGCCAGCAGCTTGCTGGGGGTGGGAAGCAACAATGAGCAGTTCTTC
CDR3 protein: CASSLLGVGSNNEQFF

D gene: NA
J gene: TRBJ2-3
clone size: NA
V gene: TRBV2
CDR3 DNA: TGTGCCAGCAGCGAGGAGCGAGGCGGGGCAGATACGCAGTATTTT
CDR3 protein: CASSEERGGADTQYF

D gene: TRBD2
J gene: TRBJ2-1
clone size: NA
V gene: TRBV10-3
CDR3 DNA: TGTGCCATCAGGGGGACTAGCGGGAGCTACAATGAGCAGTTCTTC
CDR3 protein: CAIRGTSGSYNEQFF

D gene: NA
J gene: TRBJ2-1
clone size: few
V gene: TRBV12-3/TRBV12-4
CDR3 DNA: TGTGCCAGCAGTAACCTTAATCGGGGGCCCTACAATGAGCAGTTCTTC
CDR3 protein: CASSNLNRGPYNEQFF

D gene: NA
J gene: TRBJ1-2
clone size: NA
V gene: TRBV3-1
CDR3 DNA: TGTGCCAGCAGCCAAAAATCCCACTATGGCTACACCTTC
CDR3 protein: CASSQKSHYGYTF

D gene: NA
J gene: TRBJ2-7
clone size: few
V gene: TRBV7-2
CDR3 DNA: TGTGCCAGCAGCTCAGTAGCAGGGGACGAGCAGTACTTC
CDR3 protein: CASSSVAGDEQYF

D gene: NA
J gene: TRBJ2-1
clone size: few
V gene: TRBV12-3/TRBV12-4
CDR3 DNA: TGTGCCAGCAGTTTGAGAAGGGCCTTGCAGTTCTTC
CDR3 protein: CASSLRRALQFF

D gene: NA
J gene: TRBJ1-1
clone size: NA
V gene: TRBV2
CDR3 DNA: TGTGCCAGCAAATCGGACAGATTAAACACTGAAGCTTTCTTT
CDR3 protein: CASKSDRLNTEAFF

D gene: NA
J gene: TRBJ2-2
clone size: NA
V gene: TRBV20-1
CDR3 DNA: TGCAGTGCCCGATCCGGAGCTTCGAACACCGGGGAGCTGTTTTTT
CDR3 protein: CSARSGASNTGELFF

D gene: NA
J gene: TRBJ2-5
clone size: many
V gene: TRBV7-9
CDR3 DNA: TGTGCCAGCAGCTATGACAGGACACAAGAGACCCAGTACTTC
CDR3 protein: CASSYDRTQETQYF

D gene: TRBD2
J gene: TRBJ2-5
clone size: NA
V gene: TRBV20-1
CDR3 DNA: TGCAGTGCTAGTTCTAGCGGGATGGGAGAGACCCAGTACTTC
CDR3 protein: CSASSSGMGETQYF

D gene: NA
J gene: TRBJ1-2
clone size: few
V gene: TRBV29-1
CDR3 DNA: TGCAGCGTTGAAGAGTGGGGGGAGAACGGGTATGGCTACACCTTC
CDR3 protein: CSVEEWGENGYGYTF

D gene: NA
J gene: TRBJ2-1
clone size: many
V gene: TRBV4-3
CDR3 DNA: TGCGCCAGCAGCCCCCGGATCGGGGGTACCAGCCACAATGAGCAGTTCTTC
CDR3 protein: CASSPRIGGTSHNEQFF

D gene: NA
J gene: TRBJ2-2
clone size: NA
V gene: TRBV5-1
CDR3 DNA: TGCGCCAGCAGCTTGCCAAGCGGGAACACCGGGGAGCTGTTTTTT
CDR3 protein: CASSLPSGNTGELFF

D gene: NA
J gene: TRBJ2-3
clone size: few
V gene: TRBV18
CDR3 DNA: TGTGCCAGCTCACCGACTGCGTTGGCAGATACGCAGTATTTT
CDR3 protein: CASSPTALADTQYF

D gene: TRBD2
J gene: TRBJ2-1
clone size: few
V gene: TRBV19
CDR3 DNA: TGTGCCAGTAGTAGCCTAGCGGGAGTTGTGAATGAGCAGTTCTTC
CDR3 protein: CASSSLAGVVNEQFF

D gene: NA
J gene: TRBJ1-6
clone size: NA
V gene: TRBV27
CDR3 DNA: TGTGCCAGCAGTTTAGGATATAGAGGATCACCCCTCCACTTT
CDR3 protein: CASSLGYRGSPLHF

D gene: NA
J gene: TRBJ2-5
clone size: NA
V gene: TRBV3-1
CDR3 DNA: TGTGCCAGCAGCCAAGGGCTAGGAGTAGAAGAGACCCAGTACTTC
CDR3 protein: CASSQGLGVEETQYF

D gene: NA
J gene: TRBJ1-1
clone size: few
V gene: TRBV19
CDR3 DNA: TGTGCCAGTAGTAAATGGACATTTGAAGCTTTCTTT
CDR3 protein: CASSKWTFEAFF

D gene: TRBD2
J gene: TRBJ2-5
clone size: NA
V gene: TRBV20-1
CDR3 DNA: TGCAGTGCTCGGACTAGCGGGGAGACCCAGTACTTC
CDR3 protein: CSARTSGETQYF

D gene: TRBD1
J gene: TRBJ2-7
clone size: few
V gene: TRBV7-3
CDR3 DNA: TGTGCCAGCAGCTCGGGACAGGGGTTAGGCGAGCAGTACTTC
CDR3 protein: CASSSGQGLGEQYF

D gene: NA
J gene: TRBJ1-1
clone size: few
V gene: TRBV18
CDR3 DNA: TGTGCCAGCTCACCAGAGACGGGGACTGAAGCTTTCTTT
CDR3 protein: CASSPETGTEAFF

D gene: NA
J gene: TRBJ2-3
clone size: NA
V gene: TRBV9
CDR3 DNA: TGTGCCAGCAGCGGGGCTAGGAAAGCAGATACGCAGTATTTT
CDR3 protein: CASSGARKADTQYF

D gene: TRBD1
J gene: TRBJ1-1
clone size: few
V gene: TRBV6-6
CDR3 DNA: TGTGCCAGCAGTTACTACAGGGGTGAAGCTTTCTTT
CDR3 protein: CASSYYRGEAFF

D gene: NA
J gene: TRBJ1-1
clone size: many
V gene: TRBV6-5
CDR3 DNA: TGTGCCAGCAGTTACTCCGGGGGTACTGAAGCTTTCTTT
CDR3 protein: CASSYSGGTEAFF

D gene: TRBD2
J gene: TRBJ2-3
clone size: few
V gene: TRBV13
CDR3 DNA: TGTGCCAGCAGCTTCGCCGGGACTAGTCGGGCAGATACGCAGTATTTT
CDR3 protein: CASSFAGTSRADTQYF

D gene: TRBD1
J gene: TRBJ2-5
clone size: few
V gene: TRBV12-3/TRBV12-4
CDR3 DNA: TGTGCCAGCAGTTTAGGAGACAGGGACCAAGAGACCCAGTACTTC
CDR3 protein: CASSLGDRDQETQYF

D gene: TRBD2
J gene: TRBJ2-1
clone size: few
V gene: TRBV7-2
CDR3 DNA: TGTGCCAGCAGCTCGACGACTAGCGGGAGGGATCATGAGCAGTTCTTC
CDR3 protein: CASSSTTSGRDHEQFF

D gene: TRBD2
J gene: TRBJ2-7
clone size: few
V gene: TRBV5-1
CDR3 DNA: TGCGCCAGCAGCTTGCTCGGACTAGCGGGAGTAGGGGAGCAGTACTTC
CDR3 protein: CASSLLGLAGVGEQYF

D gene: NA
J gene: TRBJ1-6
clone size: NA
V gene: TRBV11-2
CDR3 DNA: TGTGCCAGCAGCTTAGACCGGAATTCACCCCTCCACTTT
CDR3 protein: CASSLDRNSPLHF

D gene: NA
J gene: TRBJ1-2
clone size: few
V gene: TRBV5-1
CDR3 DNA: TGCGCCAGCGGGACGACGGCGGGCGGCTACACCTTC
CDR3 protein: CASGTTAGGYTF

D gene: NA
J gene: TRBJ2-5
clone size: NA
V gene: TRBV7-2
CDR3 DNA: TGTGCCAGCAGCTCCGCTGGGGCTGGAGAGACCCAGTACTTC
CDR3 protein: CASSSAGAGETQYF

D gene: NA
J gene: TRBJ2-5
clone size: NA
V gene: TRBV18
CDR3 DNA: TGTGCCAGCTCACCACCTAGCGGTATACAAGAGACCCAGTACTTC
CDR3 protein: CASSPPSGIQETQYF

D gene: NA
J gene: TRBJ1-2
clone size: NA
V gene: TRBV11-2
CDR3 DNA: TGTGCCAGCAGCTTAGTGGCCTCCTATGGCTACACCTTC
CDR3 protein: CASSLVASYGYTF

D gene: TRBD2
J gene: TRBJ2-1
clone size: few
V gene: TRBV6-2/TRBV6-3
CDR3 DNA: TGTGCCAGCAGTGAGAGAGGGACTAGCAGAAACAATGAGCAGTTCTTC
CDR3 protein: CASSERGTSRNNEQFF

D gene: TRBD2
J gene: TRBJ2-1
clone size: once
V gene: TRBV20-1
CDR3 DNA: TGCAGTGCTAGAGACTCAGGACTAGCGGGAGTAGGCAATGAGCAGTTCTTC
CDR3 protein: CSARDSGLAGVGNEQFF

D gene: NA
J gene: TRBJ1-2
clone size: NA
V gene: TRBV6-1
CDR3 DNA: TGTGCCAGCAACGTGGGGAGAGCCGGCTATGGCTACACCTTC
CDR3 protein: CASNVGRAGYGYTF

D gene: TRBD2
J gene: TRBJ2-7
clone size: NA
V gene: TRBV5-4
CDR3 DNA: TGTGCCAGCAGCTTGGTTTCTAGCGGGAAAGGAGAGCAGTACTTC
CDR3 protein: CASSLVSSGKGEQYF

D gene: NA
J gene: TRBJ1-6
clone size: NA
V gene: TRBV12-3/TRBV12-4
CDR3 DNA: TGTGCCAGTGGGGCGGGCATCGGTTCACCCCTCCACTTT
CDR3 protein: CASGAGIGSPLHF

D gene: TRBD1
J gene: TRBJ1-4
clone size: few
V gene: TRBV12-3/TRBV12-4
CDR3 DNA: TGTGCCAGCAGCGGTACAGGGGTCTACAATGAAAAACTGTTTTTT
CDR3 protein: CASSGTGVYNEKLFF

D gene: NA
J gene: TRBJ2-5
clone size: few
V gene: TRBV5-1
CDR3 DNA: TGCGCCAGCAGCGCAGGGTACAGAGAGACCCAGTACTTC
CDR3 protein: CASSAGYRETQYF

D gene: NA
J gene: TRBJ2-7
clone size: few
V gene: TRBV7-2
CDR3 DNA: TGTGCCAGCAGCCGTAGTTCGTCCTTAACCTACGAGCAGTACTTC
CDR3 protein: CASSRSSSLTYEQYF